This TCR beta chain came from a study of T cell changes during pregnancy in multiple sclerosis. The table came from immunoSEQ multiplex PCR; TCRdb's copy has only in-frame clones and leaves some out. The data hold under 65,000 clones, with roughly nine tenths observed a single time. In germline, CDR1 is SGHTA, CDR2 FQGTGA. The CDR3 loop spans 18 amino acids. Trimming shortened V by 1 base and J by 1 base, and 19 bases separated the two germline ends. Sequencing was performed on peripheral blood, taken in the first trimester of pregnancy. The J gene is TRBJ1-1, the V gene TRBV7-3; a possible D gene is TRBD1 (6 bases). The sequence was obtained from a female donor in good health, enrolled as a control in a pregnancy study. The CDR3 loop is CASSLMIRGANPNTEAFF. CDR3 DNA sequence: TGTGCCAGCAGCTTAATGATCCGGGGGGCGAACCCGAACACTGAAGCTTTCTTT.